The 11 T cell receptor beta chains reported below all come from one sample, sequenced in a study of radiotherapy plus CTLA-4 blockade in lung cancer. This table comes from immunoSEQ multiplex PCR, and its TCRdb copy is limited to in-frame clones, with some not included. Here the sample spans 13,000 or so clones, about 81% being singletons. The sample here was peripheral blood, taken from a patient treated with radiotherapy plus ipilimumab. These receptors were taken from a human donor with non-small cell lung cancer that progressed on radiotherapy plus ipilimumab.

V is TRBV11-2 and J is TRBJ1-4, with a possible D match to TRBD1 (6 bases). CDR1 is SGHAT, CDR2 FQNNGV, per germline. This CDR3 has 13 amino acids. Trimming took 5 bases from V and 6 from J, leaving 10 bases between them. The CDR3 region is CASSVTGYEKLFF. The CDR3 region has the DNA TGTGCCAGCAGCGTCACAGGGTATGAAAAACTGTTTTTT.

Here the CDR3 DNA reads TGTGCCACCAGCAGATCTACAGGGGACTACGAGCAGTACTTC. Its translation: CATSRSTGDYEQYF. V usage is TRBV15 and J usage is TRBJ2-7, with 7 bases that match TRBD1. V trimming: 2 bases; J trimming: 3 bases; junction bases outside the gene matches: 4. Germline V gene data show CDR1 as LNHNV and CDR2 as YYDKDF (reference sequence). This CDR3 has 14 residues.

The V and J genes are TRBV7-8 and TRBJ2-2, with D possibly matching TRBD2 (5 bases). Germline V gene data show CDR1 as SGHVS and CDR2 as FQNEAQ. The CDR3 is 13 residues long. Trimming stripped 6 bases from V and 1 base from J, with 6 bases between. In DNA, the CDR3 is TGTGCCAGCAGGAGGGAGAACACCGGGGAGCTGTTTTTT. Protein: CASRRENTGELFF.

This chain links TRBV4-1 with TRBJ2-2; D possibly corresponds to TRBD1 (5 bases). Germline assignment: CDR1 MGHRA and CDR2 YSYEKL. CDR3 length equals 14 residues. Trimming pared 2 bases from V and 8 bases from J, leaving 12 bases between. Here the CDR3 DNA reads TGCGCCAGCAGCCAAACTACAGGAGCAGGGGAGCTGTTTTTT. Amino acids: CASSQTTGAGELFF.

V usage is TRBV12-5 and J usage is TRBJ2-5; no definite D call. Germline loops: CDR1 LGHNT, CDR2 FRNRAP. V was pared by 2 bases and J by 5 bases, with 9 bases between. This CDR3 comprises 13 residues. This CDR3 is CASGLTMGETQYF. The CDR3 region has the DNA TGTGCTAGTGGTTTGACTATGGGGGAGACCCAGTACTTC. The full variable domain, with the rest looked up from reference TRBV12-5 and TRBJ2-5, is DARVTQTPRHKVTEMGQEVTMRCQPILGHNTVFWYRQTMMQGLELLAYFRNRAPLDDSGMPKDRFSAEMPDATLATLKIQPSEPRDSAVYFCASGLTMGETQYFGPGTRLLVL.

The CDR3 reads CAIRAGTRNTGELFF. The CDR3 DNA sequence: TGTGCCATCAGAGCCGGGACCCGGAACACCGGGGAGCTGTTTTTT. This chain uses TRBV10-3 with TRBJ2-2; D possibly matches TRBD1 or TRBD2 (5 bases each). V was trimmed by 6 bases and J by 1 base, leaving 12 bases between them. Germline V gives CDR1 ENHRY, CDR2 SYGVKD. CDR3 length: 15 amino acids.

The CDR3 sequence is CAISEQRGGGYTF. The CDR3 DNA is TGTGCCATCAGTGAGCAGAGAGGAGGGGGCTACACCTTC. The chain combines TRBV10-3 with TRBJ1-2; D gene unclear. CDR1 ENHRY and CDR2 SYGVKD come from the germline V gene. The CDR3 is made up of 13 amino acids. Between the trimmed V and J ends, which lost 2 bases and 8 bases, there was a span of 12 bases.

The chain couples TRBV4-3 to TRBJ2-5; TRBD2 agrees at 9 bases. The germline V gene encodes CDR1 LGHNA and CDR2 YSLEER. V lost 0 bases to trimming and J lost 1 base; unmatched junction nucleotides: 0. The CDR3 is 15 residues long. The CDR3 DNA reads as TGCGCCAGCAGCCAAGATAGCGGGGGCCAAGAGACCCAGTACTTC. Its translation: CASSQDSGGQETQYF.

This clone showed up just once. The CDR3 loop is CASSVVVQGAAGSGNTIYF. In DNA, the CDR3 is TGTGCCAGCAGCGTAGTAGTACAGGGGGCAGCCGGCTCTGGAAACACCATATATTTT. This sequence joins TRBV9 and TRBJ1-3; 9 bases are shared with TRBD1. This CDR3 region has 19 residues. The junction had 10 bases not matched to a gene; V was cut back by 0 bases and J by 0 bases. Germline lookup yields CDR1 SGDLS and CDR2 YYNGEE.

The V and J genes are TRBV6-5 and TRBJ2-7, with 8 nucleotides matching TRBD1. The V and J ends lost 5 bases and 7 bases, in that order; junction bases with no gene match: 7. The length of the CDR3 is 13 residues. Germline loops: CDR1 MNHEY, CDR2 SVGAGI. CDR3 in DNA: TGTGCCAGCAGTGGGAGCAGGGGGCTTGAGCAGTACTTC. This encodes CASSGSRGLEQYF.

This chain links TRBV6-6 with TRBJ2-1; 8 nucleotides align to TRBD1. V shed 6 bases, J shed 10 bases, and the junction held 14 bases outside the gene matches. The length of the CDR3 is 15 residues. Germline V gene sequence: CDR1 MNHNY, CDR2 SVGAGI (reference sequence). CDR3 nucleotides: TGTGCCAGCAGACGCCAGGGGGCGGGCCTAAGGGAGCAGTTCTTC. Its protein is CASRRQGAGLREQFF.